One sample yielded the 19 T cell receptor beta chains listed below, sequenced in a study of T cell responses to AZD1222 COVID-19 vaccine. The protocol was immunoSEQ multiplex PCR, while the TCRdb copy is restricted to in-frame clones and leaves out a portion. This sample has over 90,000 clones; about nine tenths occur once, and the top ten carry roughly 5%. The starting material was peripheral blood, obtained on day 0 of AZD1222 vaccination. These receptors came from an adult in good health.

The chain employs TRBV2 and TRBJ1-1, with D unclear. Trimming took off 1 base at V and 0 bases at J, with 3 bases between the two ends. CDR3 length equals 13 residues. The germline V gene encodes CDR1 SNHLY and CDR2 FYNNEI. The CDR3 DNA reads TGTGCCAGCAGTGAAGAGATGAACACTGAAGCTTTCTTT. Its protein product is CASSEEMNTEAFF.

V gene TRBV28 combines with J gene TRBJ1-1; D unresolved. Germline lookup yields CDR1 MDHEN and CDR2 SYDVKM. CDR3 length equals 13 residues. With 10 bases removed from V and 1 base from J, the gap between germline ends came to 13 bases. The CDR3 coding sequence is TGTGCCACCCAGAGCGCCAGGAACACTGAAGCTTTCTTT. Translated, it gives CATQSARNTEAFF.

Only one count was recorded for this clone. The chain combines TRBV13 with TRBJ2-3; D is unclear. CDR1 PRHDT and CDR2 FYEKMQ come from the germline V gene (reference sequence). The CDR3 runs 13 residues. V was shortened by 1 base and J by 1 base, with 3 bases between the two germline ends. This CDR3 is CASSLVGTDTQYF. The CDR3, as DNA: TGTGCCAGCAGCTTAGTGGGCACAGATACGCAGTATTTT.

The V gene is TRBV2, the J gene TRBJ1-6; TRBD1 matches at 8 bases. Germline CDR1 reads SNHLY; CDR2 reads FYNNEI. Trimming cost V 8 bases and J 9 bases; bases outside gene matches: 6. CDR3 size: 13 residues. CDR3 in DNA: TGTGCCAGCGTCGGACAGGGCGGTTCACCCCTCCACTTT. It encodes CASVGQGGSPLHF.

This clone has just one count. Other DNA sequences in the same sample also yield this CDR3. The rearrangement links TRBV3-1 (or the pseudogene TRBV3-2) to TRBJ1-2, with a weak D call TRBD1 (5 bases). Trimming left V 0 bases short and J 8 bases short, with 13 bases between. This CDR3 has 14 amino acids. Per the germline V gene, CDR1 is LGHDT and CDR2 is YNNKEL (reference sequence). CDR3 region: CASSQDPGLGGYTF. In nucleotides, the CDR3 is TGTGCCAGCAGCCAAGACCCGGGACTCGGGGGCTACACCTTC.

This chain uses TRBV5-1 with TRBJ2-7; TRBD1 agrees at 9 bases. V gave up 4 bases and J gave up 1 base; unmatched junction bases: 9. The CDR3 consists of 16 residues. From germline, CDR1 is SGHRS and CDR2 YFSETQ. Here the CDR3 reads CASSPSGTGRSYEQYF. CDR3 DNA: TGCGCCAGCAGCCCTTCTGGGACAGGGAGATCCTACGAGCAGTACTTC.

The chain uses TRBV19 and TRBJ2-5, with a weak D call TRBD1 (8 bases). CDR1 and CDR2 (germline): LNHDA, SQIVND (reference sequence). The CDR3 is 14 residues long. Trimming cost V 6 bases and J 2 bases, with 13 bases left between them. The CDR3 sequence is CASRNRGGQETQYF. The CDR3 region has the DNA TGTGCCAGTAGAAACAGGGGGGGACAAGAGACCCAGTACTTC.

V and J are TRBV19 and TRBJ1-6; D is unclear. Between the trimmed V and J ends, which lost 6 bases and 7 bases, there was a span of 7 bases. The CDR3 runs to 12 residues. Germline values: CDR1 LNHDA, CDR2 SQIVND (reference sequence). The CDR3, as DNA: TGTGCCAGTAGCAAGGGAAATTCACCCCTCCACTTT. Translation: CASSKGNSPLHF.

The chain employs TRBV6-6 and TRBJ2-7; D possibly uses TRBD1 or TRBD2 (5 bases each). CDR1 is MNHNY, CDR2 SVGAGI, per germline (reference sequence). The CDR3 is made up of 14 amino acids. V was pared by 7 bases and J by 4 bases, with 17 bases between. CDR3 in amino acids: CASTEGRTYYEQYF. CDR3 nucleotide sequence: TGTGCCAGCACCGAGGGACGGACTTATTACGAGCAGTACTTC.

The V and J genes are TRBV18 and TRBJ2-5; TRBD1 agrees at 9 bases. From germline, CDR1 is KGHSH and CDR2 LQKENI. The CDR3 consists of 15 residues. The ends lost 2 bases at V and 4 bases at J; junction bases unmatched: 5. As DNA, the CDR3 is TGTGCCAGCTCACCAGCCCGGGACAGGGCAGAGACCCAGTACTTC. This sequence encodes CASSPARDRAETQYF.

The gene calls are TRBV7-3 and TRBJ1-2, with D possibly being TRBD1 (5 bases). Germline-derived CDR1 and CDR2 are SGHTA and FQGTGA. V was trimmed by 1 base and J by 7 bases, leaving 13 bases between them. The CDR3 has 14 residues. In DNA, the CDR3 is TGTGCCAGCAGCTTAATCGCAGGGAGGGGTGGCTACACCTTC. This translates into CASSLIAGRGGYTF.

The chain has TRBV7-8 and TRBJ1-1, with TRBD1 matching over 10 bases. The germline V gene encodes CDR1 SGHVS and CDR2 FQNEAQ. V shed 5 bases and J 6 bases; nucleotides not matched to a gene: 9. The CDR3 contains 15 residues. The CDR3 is CASSLWDRGGPEAFF. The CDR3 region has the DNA TGTGCCAGCAGCCTGTGGGACAGGGGAGGCCCTGAAGCTTTCTTT.

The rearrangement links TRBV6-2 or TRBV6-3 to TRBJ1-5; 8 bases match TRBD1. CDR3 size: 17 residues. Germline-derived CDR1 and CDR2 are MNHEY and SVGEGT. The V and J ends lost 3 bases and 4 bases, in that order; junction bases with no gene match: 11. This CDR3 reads CASSYSGQGLWNQPQHF. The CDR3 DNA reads TGTGCCAGCAGTTATTCCGGACAGGGATTATGGAATCAGCCCCAGCATTTT.

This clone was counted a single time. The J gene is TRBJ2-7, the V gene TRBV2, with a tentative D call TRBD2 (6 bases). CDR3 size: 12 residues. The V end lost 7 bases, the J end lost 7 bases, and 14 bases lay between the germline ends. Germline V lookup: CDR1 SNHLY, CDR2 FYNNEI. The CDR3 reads CASTETGGEQYF. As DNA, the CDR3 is TGTGCCAGCACCGAGACTGGGGGGGAGCAGTACTTC.

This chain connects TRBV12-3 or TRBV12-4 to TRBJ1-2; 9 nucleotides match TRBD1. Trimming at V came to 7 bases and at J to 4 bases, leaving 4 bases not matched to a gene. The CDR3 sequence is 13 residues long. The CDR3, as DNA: TGTGCCAGCACCCCGGACAGGGGCTATGGCTACACCTTC. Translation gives CASTPDRGYGYTF.

The CDR3 reads CASSYNDEQFF. In DNA form, the CDR3 reads TGTGCCAGCAGTTACAACGATGAGCAGTTCTTC. V usage is TRBV6-6 and J usage is TRBJ2-1; D is unresolved. Deletions cut 2 bases from V and 8 bases from J, with 4 bases between. The V gene's germline CDR1 is MNHNY and CDR2 SVGAGI (reference sequence). The CDR3 is 11 residues long.

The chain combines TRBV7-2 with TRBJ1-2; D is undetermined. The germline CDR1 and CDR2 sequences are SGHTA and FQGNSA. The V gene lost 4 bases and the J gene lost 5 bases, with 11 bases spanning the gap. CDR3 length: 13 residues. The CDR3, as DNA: TGTGCCAGCAGCTCAAACCCACCTTATGGCTACACCTTC. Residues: CASSSNPPYGYTF.

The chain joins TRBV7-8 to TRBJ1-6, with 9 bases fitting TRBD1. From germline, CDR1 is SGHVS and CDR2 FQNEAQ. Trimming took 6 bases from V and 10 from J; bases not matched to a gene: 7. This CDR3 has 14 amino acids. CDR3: CASRATGGLSPLHF. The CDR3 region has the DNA TGTGCCAGCAGAGCCACAGGGGGCTTGTCACCCCTCCACTTT.

This chain's CDR3 is CASGLPIRGYGYTF. The CDR3 DNA reads as TGTGCTAGTGGTTTGCCCATCAGGGGCTATGGCTACACCTTC. This chain joins TRBV12-5 and TRBJ1-2; TRBD1 might be the D (6 bases). Germline V CDR1 and CDR2: LGHNT, FRNRAP. Trimming removed 2 bases from V and 4 bases from J, with 11 bases in between. The CDR3 is 14 amino acids.